Each of the 11 T cell receptor beta chains below was sequenced from the same sample in a study of post-analysis software for immune sequencing data. Study results and limitations: In patients, roughly five TRBV segments were more frequent than in controls, with TRBV5-6, TRBV5-1 and TRBV20-1 among them.

Unique molecular identifiers were present in the TCR beta cDNA libraries. Each CDR3 protein gets one entry after TCRdb re-called the PCR reads with MiXCR. The sample shows under 200,000 distinct CDR3 sequences, about 30% of them seen only once. Which antigens these TCRs recognize remains unknown. The sequenced sample was blood. The receptors come from a girl aged 2 to 17 with multiple sclerosis.

This clonotype has just a few counts. The rearrangement joins TRBV30 to TRBJ2-3, with 9 bases identical to TRBD1. This CDR3 is built from 17 residues. Germline V lookup: CDR1 GTSNPN, CDR2 SVGIG (reference sequence). J gave up 2 bases and V 1 base, and 10 bases lay outside the gene matches. The CDR3 loop is CAWSAGQGASHTDTQYF. In DNA, the CDR3 is TGTGCCTGGAGTGCGGGACAGGGAGCGTCTCACACAGATACGCAGTATTTT. The whole variable domain, filled in from reference TRBV30 and TRBJ2-3, reads SQTIHQWPATLVQPVGSPLSLECTVEGTSNPNLYWYRQAAGRGLQLLFYSVGIGQISSEVPQNLSASRPQDRQFILSSKKLLLSDSGFYLCAWSAGQGASHTDTQYFGPGTRLTVL.

This clonotype was counted at least ten times. The chain couples TRBV12-3 or TRBV12-4 to TRBJ2-1; 11 bases align to TRBD2. Trimming cost V 4 bases and J 6 bases; bases outside gene matches: 14. This CDR3 comprises 18 residues. This chain's CDR3 is CASSYRRLAGLPCNEQFF. DNA of the CDR3: TGTGCCAGCAGTTACCGGAGACTAGCGGGGCTCCCTTGCAATGAGCAGTTCTTC.

As for this clonotype: This sequence may be a read error, since a much larger clone differs from it by one base. This chain connects TRBV20-1 to TRBJ2-7, with TRBD2 identical over 8 bases. The CDR3 consists of 16 residues. CDR1 is DFQATT and CDR2 is SNEGSKA in the germline V gene (reference sequence). The CDR3: CSKLRSSGNLPQRQYF. In DNA, the CDR3 is TGCAGCAAACTTAGGAGTAGCGGGAATCTCCCCCAACGACAGTACTTC.

CDR3 sequence (DNA): TGCAGCGGTGTGACGGGACAAGAGACCCAGTACTTC. It specifies CSGVTGQETQYF. The rearrangement joins TRBV29-1 to TRBJ2-7, with a weak D call TRBD2 (5 bases). The J call may be faulty, since TRBJ2-5 better matches the DNA end. Germline V gene sequence: CDR1 SQVTM, CDR2 ANQGSEA. The CDR3 is made up of 12 amino acids.

This clonotype was picked up many times. The chain joins TRBV10-3 to TRBJ2-3; 9 nucleotides agree with TRBD1. The germline gives CDR1 ENHRY, CDR2 SYGVKD. V lost 0 bases to trimming and J lost 3 bases; unmatched junction nucleotides: 4. The CDR3 is 16 amino acids. The CDR3 loop reads CAISESNGQGTDTQYF. The CDR3 DNA is TGTGCCATCAGTGAGTCGAACGGACAGGGGACAGATACGCAGTATTTT.

A few counts support this clonotype. V usage is TRBV28 and J usage is TRBJ1-1; D possibly corresponds to TRBD1 (5 bases). The CDR3 totals 13 residues. Germline-derived CDR1 and CDR2 are MDHEN and SYDVKM. Trimming stripped 2 bases from V and 8 bases from J, with 12 bases between. The CDR3 DNA reads TGTGCCAGCAGTTTACAGTCCCCAGGGGAAGCTTTCTTT. It translates to CASSLQSPGEAFF. The variable domain in full, completed from reference TRBV28 and TRBJ1-1, reads DVKVTQSSRYLVKRTGEKVFLECVQDMDHENMFWYRQDPGLGLRLIYFSYDVKMKEKGDIPEGYSVSREKKERFSLILESASTNQTSMYLCASSLQSPGEAFFGQGTRLTVV.

This clonotype was observed many times. V and J are TRBV12-3 or TRBV12-4 and TRBJ2-4, with 11 bases lining up with TRBD2. The CDR3 spans 19 residues. Germline trimming cut 4 bases from V and 0 bases from J; bases unmatched to any gene: 11. The CDR3 region is CASSSRLAGTLLAKNIQYF. In nucleotides, the CDR3 is TGTGCCAGCAGTTCTCGACTAGCGGGGACACTACTAGCCAAAAACATTCAGTACTTC.

This clonotype was found once. A read error may explain this, as a much larger clone is one base away. This chain's CDR3 is CASSNHRVPGSTDAQYF. CDR3 DNA sequence: TGTGCCAGCAGTAACCACAGGGTTCCCGGAAGCACAGATGCGCAGTATTTT. The chain joins TRBV2 to TRBJ2-3; D may be TRBD1 (6 bases). This CDR3 contains 17 residues. Germline values: CDR1 SNHLY, CDR2 FYNNEI.

V gene TRBV29-1 combines with J gene TRBJ2-7; 12 bases are a match to TRBD2. Germline CDR1 is SQVTM and CDR2 is ANQGSEA. The CDR3 is 15 residues long. J lost 10 bases, V lost 1 base, and 11 bases had no gene match. CDR3 DNA sequence: TGCAGCGTTGAAGTTCTAGCGGGAGGGGGAGAGTCCCAGTACTTC. Protein product: CSVEVLAGGGESQYF.

Only one count was recorded for this clonotype. This may stem from a read error, because a much larger clone lies one nucleotide away. The chain is built from TRBV20-1 and TRBJ2-5; D remains unclear. This CDR3 is 11 amino acids long. Germline CDR1 reads DFQATT; CDR2 reads SNEGSKA (reference sequence). The CDR3 DNA follows: TGCGGTGCCCGGGCGCCGGAGACCCAGTACTTC. It encodes CGARAPETQYF.

With respect to this clonotype: This may stem from a read error, because a much larger clone lies one nucleotide away. This chain uses TRBV27 with TRBJ2-7, with TRBD2 as a possible D gene (7 bases). Germline loops: CDR1 MNHEY, CDR2 SMNVEV (reference sequence). CDR3 length: 17 amino acids. The CDR3 spells CASSLTLGRGISYEQCF. CDR3 nucleotides: TGTGCCAGCAGTTTAACCCTAGGGAGGGGGATCTCCTACGAGCAGTGCTTC.